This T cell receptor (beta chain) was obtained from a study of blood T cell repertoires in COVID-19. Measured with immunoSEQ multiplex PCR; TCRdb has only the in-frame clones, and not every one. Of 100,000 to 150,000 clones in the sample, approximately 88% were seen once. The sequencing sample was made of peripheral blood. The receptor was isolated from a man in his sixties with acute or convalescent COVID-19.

The CDR3 loop reads CASSEVAGNYGYTF. CDR3 nucleotide sequence: TGTGCCAGCAGTGAAGTCGCAGGAAACTATGGCTACACCTTC. The chain joins TRBV6-1 to TRBJ1-2, with D unclear. Germline values: CDR1 MNHNS, CDR2 SASEGT. Trimming left V 1 base short and J 2 bases short, with 8 bases between. This CDR3 contains 14 residues.